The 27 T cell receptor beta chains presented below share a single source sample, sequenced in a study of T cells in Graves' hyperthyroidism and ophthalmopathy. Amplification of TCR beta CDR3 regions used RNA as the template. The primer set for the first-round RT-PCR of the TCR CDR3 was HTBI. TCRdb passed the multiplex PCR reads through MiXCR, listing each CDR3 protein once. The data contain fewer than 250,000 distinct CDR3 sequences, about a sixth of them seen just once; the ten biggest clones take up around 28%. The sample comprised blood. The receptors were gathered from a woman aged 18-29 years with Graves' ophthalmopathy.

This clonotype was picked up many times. This CDR3 is CASSPYSSYNEQFF. The CDR3 coding sequence is TGTGCCAGCAGCCCGTATTCCTCCTACAATGAGCAGTTCTTC. The chain has TRBV7-2 and TRBJ2-1; D ambiguous. The CDR3 has 14 amino acids. Germline CDR1 is SGHTA and CDR2 is FQGNSA. The V and J ends lost 5 bases and 0 bases respectively, with 8 bases between them.

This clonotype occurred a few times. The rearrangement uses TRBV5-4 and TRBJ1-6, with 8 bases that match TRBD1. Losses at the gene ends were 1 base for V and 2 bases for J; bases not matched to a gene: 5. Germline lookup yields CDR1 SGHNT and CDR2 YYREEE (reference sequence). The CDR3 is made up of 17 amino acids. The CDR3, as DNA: TGTGCCAGCAGCTTGATGGCGGGACAGGCCTATAATTCACCCCTCCACTTT. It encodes CASSLMAGQAYNSPLHF.

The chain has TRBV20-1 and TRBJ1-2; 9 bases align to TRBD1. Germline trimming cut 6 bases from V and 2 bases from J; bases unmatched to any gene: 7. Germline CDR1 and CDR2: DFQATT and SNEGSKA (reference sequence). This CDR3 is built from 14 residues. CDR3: CSAHRGLWNYGYTF. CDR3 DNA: TGCAGTGCCCACAGGGGGCTTTGGAACTATGGCTACACCTTC.

The DNA for the CDR3 is TGTGCCAGCAGCCTTACCGGGACTAGCGGGCGTGAGCAGTTCTTC. This sequence encodes CASSLTGTSGREQFF. The chain joins TRBV13 to TRBJ2-1; 12 bases fit TRBD2. The trim removed 5 bases at V and 9 bases at J, leaving 8 bases unmatched. Germline assignment: CDR1 PRHDT and CDR2 FYEKMQ (reference sequence). This CDR3 comprises 15 residues.

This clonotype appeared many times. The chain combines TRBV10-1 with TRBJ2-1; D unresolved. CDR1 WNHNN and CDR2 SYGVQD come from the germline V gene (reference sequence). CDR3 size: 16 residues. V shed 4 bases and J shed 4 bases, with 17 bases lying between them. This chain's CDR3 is CASSGTAADLYNEQFF. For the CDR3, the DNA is TGCGCCAGCAGTGGTACCGCGGCAGACTTATACAATGAGCAGTTCTTC.

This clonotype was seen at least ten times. This chain's CDR3 is CASTLGGYQPQHF. The CDR3 nucleotides are TGTGCCAGCACCCTGGGGGGTTATCAGCCCCAGCATTTT. The rearrangement links TRBV12-3 or TRBV12-4 to TRBJ1-5; possibly TRBD1 for D (5 bases). V lost 7 bases to trimming and J lost 5 bases, with 12 bases between them. CDR3 length equals 13 residues.

The DNA for the CDR3 is TGTGCCAGCAGTACGGACAGGGTGGGGCAGCCCCAGCATTTT. It translates to CASSTDRVGQPQHF. This chain links TRBV12-3 or TRBV12-4 with TRBJ1-5, with 8 positions matching TRBD1. With V trimmed by 5 bases and J by 7 bases, 7 bases remained unmatched. CDR3 size: 14 residues.

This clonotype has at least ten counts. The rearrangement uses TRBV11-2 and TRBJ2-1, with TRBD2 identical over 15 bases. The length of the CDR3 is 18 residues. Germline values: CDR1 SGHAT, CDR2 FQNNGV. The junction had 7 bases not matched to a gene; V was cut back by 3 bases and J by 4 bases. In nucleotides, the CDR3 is TGTGCCAGCAGCTTCAGGACTAGCGGGAGGGCCTATTACAATGAGCAGTTCTTC. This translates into CASSFRTSGRAYYNEQFF.

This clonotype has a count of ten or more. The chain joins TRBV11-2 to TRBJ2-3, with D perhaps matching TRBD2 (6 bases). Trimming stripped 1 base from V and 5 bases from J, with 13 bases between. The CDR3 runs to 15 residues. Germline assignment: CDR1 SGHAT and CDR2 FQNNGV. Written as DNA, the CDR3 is TGTGCCAGCAGCTTAGTTGGGAGACTAGAAGATACGCAGTATTTT. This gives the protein CASSLVGRLEDTQYF.

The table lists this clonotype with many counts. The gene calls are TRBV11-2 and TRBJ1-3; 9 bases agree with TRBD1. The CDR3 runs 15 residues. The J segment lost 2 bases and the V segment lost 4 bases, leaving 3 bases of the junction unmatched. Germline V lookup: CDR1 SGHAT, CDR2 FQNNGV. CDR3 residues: CASSSGQGPGNTIYF. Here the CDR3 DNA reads TGTGCCAGCAGCTCCGGACAGGGGCCTGGAAACACCATATATTTT.

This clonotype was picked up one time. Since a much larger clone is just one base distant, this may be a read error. Written as DNA, the CDR3 is TGTGCCAGCAGTTACAGTGACAGGGGGCAGGACACCGGGGAGCTGTTTTTT. As protein: CASSYSDRGQDTGELFF. The rearrangement uses TRBV12-3 or TRBV12-4 and TRBJ2-2, with 10 bases identical to TRBD1. This CDR3 is 17 amino acids long. V shed 4 bases, J shed 3 bases, and the junction held 8 bases outside the gene matches.

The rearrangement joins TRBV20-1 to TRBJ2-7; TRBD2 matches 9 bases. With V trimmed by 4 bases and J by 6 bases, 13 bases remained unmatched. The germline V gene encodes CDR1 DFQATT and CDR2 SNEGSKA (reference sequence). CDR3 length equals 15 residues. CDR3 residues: CSATVPSGADIEQYF. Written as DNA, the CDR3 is TGCAGTGCTACGGTTCCTAGCGGGGCTGATATCGAGCAGTACTTC.

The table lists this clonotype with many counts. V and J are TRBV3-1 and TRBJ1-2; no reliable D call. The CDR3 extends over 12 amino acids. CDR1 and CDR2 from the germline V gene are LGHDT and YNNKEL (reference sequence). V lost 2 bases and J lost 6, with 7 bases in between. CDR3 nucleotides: TGTGCCAGCAGCCAAAATCGGCATGGCTACACCTTC. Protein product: CASSQNRHGYTF.

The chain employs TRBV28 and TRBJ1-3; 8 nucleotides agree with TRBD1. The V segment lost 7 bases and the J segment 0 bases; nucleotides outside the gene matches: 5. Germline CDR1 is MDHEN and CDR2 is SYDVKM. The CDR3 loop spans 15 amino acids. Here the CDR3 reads CASKGQDVSGNTIYF. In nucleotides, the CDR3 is TGTGCCAGCAAGGGACAGGACGTCTCTGGAAACACCATATATTTT.

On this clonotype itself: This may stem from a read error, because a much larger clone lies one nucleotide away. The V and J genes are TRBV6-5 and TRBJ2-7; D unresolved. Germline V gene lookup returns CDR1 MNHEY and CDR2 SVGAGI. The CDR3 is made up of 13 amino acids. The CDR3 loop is CASSYGRLYERYF. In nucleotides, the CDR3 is TGTGCCAGCAGTTACGGACGTCTCTACGAGCGGTACTTC.

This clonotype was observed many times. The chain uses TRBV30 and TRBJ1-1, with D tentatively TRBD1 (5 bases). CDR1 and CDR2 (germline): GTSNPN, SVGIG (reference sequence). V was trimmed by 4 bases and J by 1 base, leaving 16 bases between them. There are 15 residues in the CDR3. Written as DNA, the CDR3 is TGTGCCTGGACCAGATTGAGGCAGGGGAACACTGAAGCTTTCTTT. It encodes CAWTRLRQGNTEAFF.

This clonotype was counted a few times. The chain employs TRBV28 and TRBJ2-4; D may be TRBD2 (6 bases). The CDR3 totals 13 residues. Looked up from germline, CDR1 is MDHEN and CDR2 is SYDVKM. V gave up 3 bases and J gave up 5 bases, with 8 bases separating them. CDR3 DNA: TGTGCCAGCAGTTTGTCGGGGGAAAACATTCAGTACTTC. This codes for CASSLSGENIQYF. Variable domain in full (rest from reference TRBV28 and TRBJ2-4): DVKVTQSSRYLVKRTGEKVFLECVQDMDHENMFWYRQDPGLGLRLIYFSYDVKMKEKGDIPEGYSVSREKKERFSLILESASTNQTSMYLCASSLSGENIQYFGAGTRLSVL.

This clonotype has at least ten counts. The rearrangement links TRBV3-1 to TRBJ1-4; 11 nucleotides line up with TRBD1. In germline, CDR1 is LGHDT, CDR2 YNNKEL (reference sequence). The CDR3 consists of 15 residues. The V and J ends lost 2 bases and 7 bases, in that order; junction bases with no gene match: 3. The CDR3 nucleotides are TGTGCCAGCAGCCAAAGGACAGGGGGCTCTGAAAAACTGTTTTTT. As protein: CASSQRTGGSEKLFF.

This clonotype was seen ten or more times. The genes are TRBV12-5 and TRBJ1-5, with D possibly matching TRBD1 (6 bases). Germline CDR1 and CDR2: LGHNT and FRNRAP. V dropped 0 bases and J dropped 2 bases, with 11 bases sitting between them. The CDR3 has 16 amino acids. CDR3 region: CASGLVLGAGNQPQHF. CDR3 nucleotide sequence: TGTGCTAGTGGTTTGGTACTGGGGGCGGGCAATCAGCCCCAGCATTTT.

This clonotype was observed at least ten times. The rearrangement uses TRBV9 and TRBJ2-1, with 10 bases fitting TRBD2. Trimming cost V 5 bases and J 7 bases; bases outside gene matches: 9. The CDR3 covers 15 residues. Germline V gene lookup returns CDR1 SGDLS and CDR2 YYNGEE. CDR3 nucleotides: TGTGCCAGCAGAGCAGCGGGGGGGGAGGGTAATGAGCAGTTCTTC. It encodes CASRAAGGEGNEQFF. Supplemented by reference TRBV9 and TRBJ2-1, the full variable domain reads DSGVTQTPKHLITATGQRVTLRCSPRSGDLSVYWYQQSLDQGLQFLIQYYNGEERAKGNILERFSAQQFPDLHSELNLSSLELGDSALYFCASRAAGGEGNEQFFGPGTRLTVL.

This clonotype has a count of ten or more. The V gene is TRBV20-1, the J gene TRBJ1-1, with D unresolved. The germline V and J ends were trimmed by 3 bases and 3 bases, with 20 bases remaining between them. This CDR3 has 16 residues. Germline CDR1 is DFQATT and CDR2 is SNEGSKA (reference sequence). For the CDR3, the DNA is TGCAGTGCTAGGGGCGGCGGCCCTGAGGCACACACTGAAGCTTTCTTT. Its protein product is CSARGGGPEAHTEAFF.

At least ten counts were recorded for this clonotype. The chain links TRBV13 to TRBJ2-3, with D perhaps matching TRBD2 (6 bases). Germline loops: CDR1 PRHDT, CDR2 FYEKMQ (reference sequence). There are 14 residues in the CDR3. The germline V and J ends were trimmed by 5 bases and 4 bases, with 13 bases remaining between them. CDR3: CASSLLALPDTQYF. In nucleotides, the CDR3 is TGTGCCAGCAGCCTCCTAGCGCTCCCAGATACGCAGTATTTT.

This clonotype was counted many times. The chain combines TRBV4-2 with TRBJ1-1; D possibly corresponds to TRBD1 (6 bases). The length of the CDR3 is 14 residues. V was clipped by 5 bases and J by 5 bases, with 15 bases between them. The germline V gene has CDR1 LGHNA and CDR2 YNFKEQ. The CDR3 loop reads CASSSLLRGTEAFF. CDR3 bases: TGTGCCAGCAGCTCCCTTTTGAGGGGGACTGAAGCTTTCTTT.

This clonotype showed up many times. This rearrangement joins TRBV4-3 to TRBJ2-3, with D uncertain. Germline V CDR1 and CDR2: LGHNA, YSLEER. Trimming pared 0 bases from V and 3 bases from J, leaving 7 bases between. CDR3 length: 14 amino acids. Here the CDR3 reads CASSQDWMTDTQYF. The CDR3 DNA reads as TGCGCCAGCAGCCAAGACTGGATGACAGATACGCAGTATTTT.

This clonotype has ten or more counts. The CDR3 here is CASSLEGRPEAFF. The CDR3 coding sequence is TGTGCCAGCAGCTTAGAGGGGAGGCCTGAAGCTTTCTTT. The chain has TRBV7-9 and TRBJ1-1, with D possibly being TRBD1 (5 bases). Germline values: CDR1 SEHNR, CDR2 FQNEAQ (reference sequence). This CDR3 has 13 residues. V lost 1 base, J lost 6 bases, and 9 bases lay in between.

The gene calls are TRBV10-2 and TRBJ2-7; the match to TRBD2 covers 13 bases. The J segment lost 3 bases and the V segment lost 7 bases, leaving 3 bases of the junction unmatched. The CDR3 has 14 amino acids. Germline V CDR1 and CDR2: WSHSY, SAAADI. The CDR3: CASTTSGRVYEQYF. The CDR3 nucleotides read TGCGCCAGCACTACTAGCGGGAGGGTCTACGAGCAGTACTTC.

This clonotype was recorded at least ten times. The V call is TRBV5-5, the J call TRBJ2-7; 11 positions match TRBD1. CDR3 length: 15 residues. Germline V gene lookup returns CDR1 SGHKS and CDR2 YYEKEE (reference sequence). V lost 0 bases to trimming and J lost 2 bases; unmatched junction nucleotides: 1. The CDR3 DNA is TGTGCCAGCAGCTTGGTGGGACAGGGGGCCTACGAGCAGTACTTC. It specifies CASSLVGQGAYEQYF.